The T cell receptor (beta chain) under discussion was sequenced for a study of cytomegalovirus exposure and HLA in healthy donors (dated by TCRdb to the late 2010s). Background on the whole study: An earlier analysis of about 530 of the donors reported 276 Gb of sequence data and around 100 million unique TCR beta sequences obtained from about 170 million T cells. Around 300 gigabases of sequencing data and some 85 million unique TCR sequences were included in an early release covering about 600 HLA-typed donors. Of the 398 genotyped donors, approximately 83% fell in the genetic ancestry cluster associated with self-reported Caucasian donors. The aim of the study was to test whether cataloging public T cell receptors could identify signatures of past pathogen exposure. Using immunosequencing, the study profiled T cell repertoires from about 650 subjects and related those repertoires to cytomegalovirus serostatus. A separate validation cohort of 100 to 150 different subjects was used in addition to the approximately 640-subject first cohort. To predict cytomegalovirus infection status, the study brought together high-throughput TCR immunosequencing, statistical association of individual TCRs with disease status, and machine learning. To study patterns of TCR occurrence, a later analysis re-analyzed previously published TCR beta repertoires from just over 650 donors and added high-resolution HLA genotyping. Rather than using new phenotypic data, the later analysis identified candidate immune exposures from TCR beta sequences and from how often those sequences occurred across donors. In an earlier analysis of over 550 of the donors, high-throughput TCR beta sequencing was used to judge whether each TCR beta V gene segment behaved as functional or pseudogenic. Alongside the repertoire data, information on donor age, sex, ethnicity and CMV serostatus was compiled. In a later genetic analysis, genome-wide SNP genotypes for about 65% of the 666 donors were used, and that subset was treated as a discovery cohort. Every discovery cohort repertoire had been produced on one sequencing platform. HLA typing included class I and class II loci at four-digit resolution. The number of typed donors differed by locus: roughly 629-640 for A, B, C, DRB1 and DQB1; 522 for DQA1; approximately 600 for DPA1; and some 450 for DPB1. Several DR-DQ haplotypes were treated as single units for association and clustering because of strong linkage in the cohort. Among about 390 genotyped donors of the cohort, an average of roughly 240,000 unique TCR beta nucleotide sequences were sequenced per donor, 15% to 20% of them non-productive. Study-wide findings and limitations: Some IMGT-functional V segments, including TRBV6-2 and TRBV6-3, could not be told apart with the 87-base-pair reads, so those segments were excluded. A later analysis found that HLA-associated TCR beta chains were more clonally expanded and had lower generation probabilities than equally common non-associated chains. CMV serostatus was the only immune exposure information available for the cohort. Most CMV-associated TCR beta chains appeared to be HLA-restricted in a later analysis, and the HLA associations seemed to be driven largely by CMV exposure. A cluster of highly shared sequence variants was judged likely to be a technical artifact of the sequencing pipeline. According to a later genetic analysis, donors in an Asian-associated ancestry cluster had fewer N-insertions in productive TCRs than the roughly 700-donor mean. This cohort had only TCR beta chains sequenced, and the lack of alpha or paired-chain data limited which features could be detected. It was suggested by the authors that the approach could potentially be generalized to other disease states and immunological phenotypes. V-gene and J-gene trimming of TCR beta chains was associated with a missense DCLRE1C variant in a later genetic analysis, and the association was replicated in an independent cohort. Most TCR sequences were observed very rarely across donors, whereas some public TCRs were present in many individuals. Because counts were too low, seventeen rarely observed V segments, including chromosome 9 orphons, were left out of the earlier analysis of 500 to 650 of the donors. Several of the top co-occurrence clusters appeared to be linked to parvovirus B19, influenza, CMV and Epstein-Barr virus, according to a later analysis. A few of the identified cytomegalovirus-associated TCR beta chains were confirmed in vitro to be specific for cytomegalovirus antigens. In both the original and validation cohorts, the classifier was reported to diagnose cytomegalovirus status with high specificity and sensitivity. Broadly in line with IMGT annotations, most TCR beta V segments showed up in productive rearrangements about 87% or about 30% of the time in an earlier analysis of several hundred of the donors. Specific HLA alleles were associated with over 15,000 TCR beta sequences at a false discovery rate of 0.05 in a later analysis. A further reported finding was that TCR beta sequences accurately predicted the HLA-A and HLA-B alleles for most subjects in the first cohort. Strong co-occurrence of HLA alleles, especially DR and DQ, made assigning TCR associations to individual alleles difficult. In a later analysis, the rate of TCR association differed among HLA loci, with DRB1 alleles having the most associated TCRs and HLA-C alleles having the fewest. HLA typing was unavailable for some donors at each locus, so association tests used only the typed subset. Sequencing depth was assumed to be roughly uniform across donors in the presence/absence analyses, though that assumption may not hold. Correlated functional status among segregating V segments might reflect linkage disequilibrium, but an unknown experimental factor could not be ruled out. The study listed 170 or so TCR beta chains as associated with cytomegalovirus.

Library construction relied on the immunoSEQ multiplex PCR assay. A mixture of 60 forward primers for TCR Vbeta segments and 13 reverse primers for TCR Jbeta segments was used in the multiplex PCR. Amplification of the CDR3 region of rearranged TCR beta genes was performed with a multiplex PCR assay on genomic DNA. The Illumina HiSeq System was used to sequence the amplified TCR beta libraries as 87-base-pair reads. On the study's bioinformatics: A later analysis counted approximately 84 million unique TCR beta chains across the 640 or so repertoires, and roughly 9.9 million of these chains were shared by at least two donors. To remove PCR and sequencing errors, raw reads were error-corrected and collapsed into unique sequences using a nearest-neighbor algorithm that merged closely related sequences. To assign V, D and J gene segments, CDR3 sequences were aligned to IMGT reference sequences. For a sequence to be retained, a match of at least six nucleotides was required to both a V gene segment and a J gene segment. A rearrangement counted as productive if the CDR3 had no stop codons and remained in frame with V and J, and every other rearrangement counted as non-productive. Following IMGT convention, CDR3 was defined as the stretch from the second conserved V-encoded cysteine to the conserved J-encoded phenylalanine. The earlier analysis of about 500 of the donors excluded sequences that lacked an unambiguous match to a single V gene segment. An earlier analysis of 500 to 600 of the donors classified V segments as functional when productive rearrangements were above 56.7% and as segregating when the standard deviation between donors was above 5%. A statistical classification framework was built for diagnosing cytomegalovirus status from the catalog of TCR beta chain sequences. In a later analysis, TCR nucleotide sequences were compared against IMGT/GENE-DB human TR gene sequences so that V and J genes could be assigned. In a later analysis, CDR3 sequences and most-parsimonious VDJ recombination scenarios were assigned using the TCRdist pipeline. In a later analysis, each TCR beta chain was defined by its CDR3 amino acid sequence together with its V-gene family, and reads lacking a unique V-gene family were excluded. As a way to deal with suspected cross-contamination and a sequencing artifact, a later analysis dropped roughly 620 nucleotide sequences that were highly shared and had low generation probability. In a later analysis, a clonal expansion index was calculated for each public chain from normalized within-repertoire ranks of inferred template counts. Generation probabilities in a later analysis came from a VDJ recombination model fitted to out-of-frame rearrangements, and those results were checked against IGoR. In a later analysis, TCR-TCR, TCR-HLA and TCR-CMV co-occurrence was scored with hypergeometric tests, and a repertoire-size bias correction was applied to TCR pairs. To estimate false discovery rates, a later analysis permuted the HLA or CMV assignments 20 times. In a later analysis, co-occurring TCRs were grouped using DBSCAN, and TCRdist sequence similarity was added for clustering within HLA-allele-positive subsets. For co-occurrence clustering, repertoires with fewer than 30,000 or more than 120,000 public chains were excluded, along with five or six repertoires with anomalous nucleotide sharing. In TCRdb, the immuneACCESS table is reduced to in-frame sequences with V and J assigned. These tables do not hold every clone; where another copy was compared, an unresolved V gene accounts for under half, and the others remain unexplained. V, J and clone size reflect that table, while D and trimming were determined from the DNA. The sample data list about 130,000 clones, and just under 75% of these were observed just once. Of the sample, approximately 4.3% falls within the top ten clones.

The cohort was made up of approximately 670 healthy bone marrow donors. At the time of sampling, all cohort members were nominally healthy, though unrecorded immune exposures were likely present. The donor tested CMV seropositive, placing the donor among the 289 seropositive members of the cohort. Every donor gave a peripheral blood sample, and the peripheral blood mononuclear cells from that sample were used for TCR beta sequencing. Genomic DNA was extracted from the blood cell samples with the Qiagen DNeasy Blood Extraction Kit. The germline ends are 8 bases apart after V is trimmed by 2 bases and J by 7 bases. Inclusive of the bounding cysteine and phenylalanine, the CDR3 is 12 residues long. Only CDR3 DNA remains: 36 bases, in frame from the first base. The germline V gene specifies KGHSH as CDR1 and LQKENI as CDR2. In regard to this clone: No antigen is known for it. No qualities accompany the bases; no much larger clone lies one base away.

Specimen: PBMCs. Here the chain combines TRBV18 and TRBJ1-2; confidence is insufficient to name the D gene. This clonotype originated in a man aged 55 to 70 in good health and CMV-seropositive. This receptor carries the CDR3 CASSPAGVGYTF. The DNA sequence follows: TGTGCCAGCTCACCAGCCGGGGTTGGCTACACCTTC.